Here is one T cell receptor beta chain with its context. Its cognate antigen is unknown. The data were obtained in a study of identifying expanded T cells in peripheral blood. Study-wide results and limits: Variance in clone template counts between approximately two-week samples significantly increased with total template count across all healthy donors. Differentially abundant clones: 1 to 1.5 between replicates, just under 17 at around 14 days, more than 18 at four.

TCRdb keeps only in-frame clones here, not all; method: immunoSEQ multiplex PCR. The data hold some 80,000 clones, with about 90% observed a single time. No infections or other immune events were documented during collection. Trimming shortened V by 5 bases and J by 3 bases, and 13 bases separated the two germline ends. CDR1 SEHNR and CDR2 FQNEAQ come from the germline V gene (reference sequence). The CDR3 spans 14 residues. The specimen was blood. The TCR originated in a person aged 18 to 70 in good health. This chain links TRBV7-9 with TRBJ1-2; possible D gene TRBD1, 6 bases. This chain's CDR3 is CASSSQTGYYGYTF. The DNA for the CDR3 is TGTGCCAGCAGCAGTCAAACAGGGTACTATGGCTACACCTTC.